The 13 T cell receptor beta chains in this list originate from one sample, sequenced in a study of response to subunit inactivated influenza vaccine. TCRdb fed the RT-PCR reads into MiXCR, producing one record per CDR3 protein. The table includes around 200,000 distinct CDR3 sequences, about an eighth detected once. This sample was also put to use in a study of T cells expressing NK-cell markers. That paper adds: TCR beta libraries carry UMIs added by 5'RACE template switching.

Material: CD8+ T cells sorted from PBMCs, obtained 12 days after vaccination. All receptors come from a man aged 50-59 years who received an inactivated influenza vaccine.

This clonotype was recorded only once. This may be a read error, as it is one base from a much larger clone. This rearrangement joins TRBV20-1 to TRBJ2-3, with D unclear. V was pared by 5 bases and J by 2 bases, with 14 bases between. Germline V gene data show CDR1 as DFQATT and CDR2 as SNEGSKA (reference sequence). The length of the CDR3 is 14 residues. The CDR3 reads CSAFDGVYTDTQYF. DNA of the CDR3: TGCAGTGCTTTCGACGGCGTCTACACAGATACGCAGTATTTT.

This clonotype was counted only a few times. As DNA, the CDR3 is TGTGCCAGCAGCTTAATAGAGGCGGAGGGTTACAATGAGCAGTTCTTC. Translated: CASSLIEAEGYNEQFF. The rearrangement uses TRBV11-2 and TRBJ2-1, with a tentative D call TRBD2 (6 bases). Looked up from germline, CDR1 is SGHAT and CDR2 is FQNNGV. V gave up 2 bases and J gave up 4 bases, with 15 bases separating them. This CDR3 is 16 amino acids long.

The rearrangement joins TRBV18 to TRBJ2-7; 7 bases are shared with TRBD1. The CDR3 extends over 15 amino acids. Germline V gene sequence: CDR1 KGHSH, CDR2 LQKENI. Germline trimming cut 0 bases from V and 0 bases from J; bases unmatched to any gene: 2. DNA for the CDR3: TGTGCCAGCTCACCACCGGGACAGATCTCCTACGAGCAGTACTTC. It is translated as CASSPPGQISYEQYF.

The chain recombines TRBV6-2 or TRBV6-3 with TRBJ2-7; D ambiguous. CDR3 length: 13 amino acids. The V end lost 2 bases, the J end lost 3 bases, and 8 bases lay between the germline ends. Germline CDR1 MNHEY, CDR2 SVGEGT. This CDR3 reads CASSYGLIYEQYF. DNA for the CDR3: TGTGCCAGCAGTTACGGCCTTATCTACGAGCAGTACTTC.

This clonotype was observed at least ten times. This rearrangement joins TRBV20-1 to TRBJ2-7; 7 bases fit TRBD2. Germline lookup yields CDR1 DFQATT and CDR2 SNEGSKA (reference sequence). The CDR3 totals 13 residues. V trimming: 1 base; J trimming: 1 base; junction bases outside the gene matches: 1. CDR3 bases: TGCAGTGCTAGAGCTAGCGGATCCTACGAGCAGTACTTC. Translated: CSARASGSYEQYF.

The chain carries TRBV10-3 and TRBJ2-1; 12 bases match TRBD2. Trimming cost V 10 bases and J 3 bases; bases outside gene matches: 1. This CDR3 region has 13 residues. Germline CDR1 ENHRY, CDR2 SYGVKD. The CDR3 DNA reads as TGTGCCACTAGCGGGGGGGTCTACAATGAGCAGTTCTTC. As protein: CATSGGVYNEQFF.

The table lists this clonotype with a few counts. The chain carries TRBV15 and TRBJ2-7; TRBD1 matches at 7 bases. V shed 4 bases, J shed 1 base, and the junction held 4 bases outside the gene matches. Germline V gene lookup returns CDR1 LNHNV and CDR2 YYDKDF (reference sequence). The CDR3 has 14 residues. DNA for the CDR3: TGTGCCACCAGCAAGACAGGGTGGTCCTACGAGCAGTACTTC. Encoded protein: CATSKTGWSYEQYF.

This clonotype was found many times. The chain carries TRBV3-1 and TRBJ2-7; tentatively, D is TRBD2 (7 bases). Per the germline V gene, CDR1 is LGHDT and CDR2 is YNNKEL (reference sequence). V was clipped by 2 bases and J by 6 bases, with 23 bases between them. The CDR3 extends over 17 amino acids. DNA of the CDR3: TGTGCCAGCAGCCAAATCTGGGGGGGGGCCTTCTCTGGCGAGCAGTACTTC. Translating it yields CASSQIWGGAFSGEQYF.

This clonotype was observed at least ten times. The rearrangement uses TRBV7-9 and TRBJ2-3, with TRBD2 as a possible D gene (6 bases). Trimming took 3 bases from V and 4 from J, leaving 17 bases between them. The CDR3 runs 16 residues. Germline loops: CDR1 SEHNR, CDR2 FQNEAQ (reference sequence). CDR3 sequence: CASSFYLGGAADTQYF. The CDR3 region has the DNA TGTGCCAGCAGCTTTTACCTCGGCGGGGCGGCAGATACGCAGTATTTT.

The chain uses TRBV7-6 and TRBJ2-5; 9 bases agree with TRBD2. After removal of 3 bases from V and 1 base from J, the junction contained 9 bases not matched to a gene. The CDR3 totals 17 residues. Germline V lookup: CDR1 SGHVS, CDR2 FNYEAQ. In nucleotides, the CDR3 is TGTGCCAGCAGCTTCCCCCGGGGACTAGCTTTCCAAGAGACCCAGTACTTC. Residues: CASSFPRGLAFQETQYF.

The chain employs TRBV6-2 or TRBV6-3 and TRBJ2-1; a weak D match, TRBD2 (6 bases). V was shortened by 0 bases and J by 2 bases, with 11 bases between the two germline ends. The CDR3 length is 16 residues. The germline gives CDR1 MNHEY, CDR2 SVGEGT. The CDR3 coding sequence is TGTGCCAGCAGTTACTCGTTTAGCGGCGCCTACAATGAGCAGTTCTTC. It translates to CASSYSFSGAYNEQFF.

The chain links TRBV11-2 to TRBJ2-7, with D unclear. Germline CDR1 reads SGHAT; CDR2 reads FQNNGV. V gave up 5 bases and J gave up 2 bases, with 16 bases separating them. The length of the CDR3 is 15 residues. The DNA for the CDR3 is TGTGCCAGCAGCGGGGATGGGCTGACCGCCTACGAGCAGTACTTC. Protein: CASSGDGLTAYEQYF. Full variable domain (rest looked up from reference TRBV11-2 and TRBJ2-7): EAGVAQSPRYKIIEKRQSVAFWCNPISGHATLYWYQQILGQGPKLLIQFQNNGVVDDSQLPKDRFSAERLKGVDSTLKIQPAKLEDSAVYLCASSGDGLTAYEQYFGPGTRLTVT.

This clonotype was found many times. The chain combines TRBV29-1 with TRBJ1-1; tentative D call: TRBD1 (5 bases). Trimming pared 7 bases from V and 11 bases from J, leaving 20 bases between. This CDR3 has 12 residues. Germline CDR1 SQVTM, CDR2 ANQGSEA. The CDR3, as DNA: TGCAGCGCCGGGACCGGGGGGATTGAGGCTTTCTTT. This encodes CSAGTGGIEAFF.